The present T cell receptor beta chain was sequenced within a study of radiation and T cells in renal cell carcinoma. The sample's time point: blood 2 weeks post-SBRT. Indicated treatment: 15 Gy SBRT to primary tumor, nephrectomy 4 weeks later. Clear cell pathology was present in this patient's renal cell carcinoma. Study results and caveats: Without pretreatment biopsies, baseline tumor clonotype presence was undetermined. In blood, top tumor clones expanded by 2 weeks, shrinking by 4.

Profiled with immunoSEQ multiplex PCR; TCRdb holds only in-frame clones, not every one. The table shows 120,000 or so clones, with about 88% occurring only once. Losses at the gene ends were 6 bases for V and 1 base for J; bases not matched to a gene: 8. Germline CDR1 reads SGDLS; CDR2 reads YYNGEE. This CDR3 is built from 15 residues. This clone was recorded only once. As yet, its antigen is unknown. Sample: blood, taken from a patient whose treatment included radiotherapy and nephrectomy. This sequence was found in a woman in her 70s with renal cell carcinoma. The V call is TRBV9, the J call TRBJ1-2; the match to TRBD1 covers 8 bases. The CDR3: CASNFGTGLNYGYTF. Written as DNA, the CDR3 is TGTGCCAGCAATTTCGGGACAGGTCTTAACTATGGCTACACCTTC.